The rows below give T cell receptor beta chains drawn from one sample of a study of immune evolution from preneoplasia to lung adenocarcinoma. Data came from immunoSEQ multiplex PCR; TCRdb stores just in-frame clones and leaves some out. The sample has just under 5,000 clones, just under 80% seen once; the top ten hold roughly 8.6%. The sequenced sample was FFPE normal lung tissue adjacent to the tumor. The receptors come from a person aged 50 to 70 with lung adenocarcinoma. Each CDR3 is given with its conserved first and last residue. D genes are given only for firm matches. Part of the rows lack a size; the others show once, few, many or a class for expanded clones.

. TRBJ1-4 few TRBV15 CATSRDRGAEKLFF TGTGCCACCAGCAGAGATCGCGGCGCCGAAAAACTGTTTTTT
. TRBJ2-1 . TRBV2 CASKEGATNEQFF TGTGCCAGCAAAGAGGGAGCGACCAATGAGCAGTTCTTC
. TRBJ1-1 . TRBV30 CAWIGQTNTEAFF TGTGCCTGGATTGGGCAGACGAACACTGAAGCTTTCTTT
. TRBJ2-1 . TRBV5-1 CASSFRPGAYNEQFF TGCGCCAGCAGCTTCAGGCCCGGCGCCTACAATGAGCAGTTCTTC
. TRBJ2-1 . TRBV10-3 CANPREYSYNEQFF TGTGCCAACCCCCGGGAGTACTCCTACAATGAGCAGTTCTTC
. TRBJ2-3 . TRBV2 CASRDFTDTQYF TGTGCCAGCAGGGACTTCACAGATACGCAGTATTTT
. TRBJ2-1 . TRBV5-6 CALHSPTEQFF TGTGCCTTGCATTCTCCGACTGAGCAGTTCTTC
. TRBJ2-2 medium-sized TRBV7-2 CASSPPGAYTGELFF TGTGCCAGCAGCCCGCCCGGAGCGTACACCGGGGAGCTGTTTTTT
. TRBJ1-4 . TRBV5-1 CASRAGEGEKLFF TGCGCCAGCCGCGCAGGGGAGGGGGAAAAACTGTTTTTT
. TRBJ2-7 . TRBV10-3 CAISEQGWGRHSSYEQYF TGTGCCATCAGTGAGCAAGGGTGGGGCAGGCACAGCTCCTACGAGCAGTACTTC
. TRBJ2-2 . TRBV6-1 CASSGQAWATGELFF TGTGCCAGCAGTGGACAGGCTTGGGCCACCGGGGAGCTGTTTTTT
TRBD1 TRBJ1-2 . TRBV28 CASTDHRGNYGYTF TGTGCCAGCACCGACCACAGGGGAAACTATGGCTACACCTTC
TRBD1 TRBJ1-1 few TRBV28 CASSPYTGGGTEAFF TGTGCCAGCAGTCCCTACACAGGGGGCGGGACTGAAGCTTTCTTT
. TRBJ2-3 . TRBV19 CASTGRPSFVTQYF TGTGCCAGTACGGGTCGGCCCAGTTTCGTTACGCAGTATTTT
. TRBJ2-7 once TRBV2 CASSVHGGSYEQYF TGTGCCAGCAGTGTCCACGGGGGTTCCTACGAGCAGTACTTC
. TRBJ1-5 . TRBV7-9 CASSPSGRNQPQHF TGTGCCAGCAGCCCCTCGGGGCGCAATCAGCCCCAGCATTTT
. TRBJ2-7 . TRBV27 CASSSIGGAGEQYF TGTGCCAGCAGTTCAATTGGGGGGGCGGGGGAGCAGTACTTC
. TRBJ1-2 . TRBV4-1 CASSHPDMIYGYTF TGCGCCAGCAGCCACCCCGACATGATCTATGGCTACACCTTC
TRBD1 TRBJ1-2 . TRBV9 CASSARTGLYGYTF TGTGCCAGCAGCGCCCGGACAGGTCTCTATGGCTACACCTTC
. TRBJ2-3 . TRBV5-4 CASGEQGGFADTQYF TGTGCCAGCGGAGAACAGGGAGGGTTCGCAGATACGCAGTATTTT
. TRBJ2-2 . TRBV7-3 CASSLSSGAGELFF TGTGCCAGCAGCTTGAGTTCAGGGGCCGGGGAGCTGTTTTTT
. TRBJ2-7 . TRBV5-6 CASSLMGPSSYEQYF TGTGCCAGCAGCTTAATGGGACCAAGCTCCTACGAGCAGTACTTC
TRBD2 TRBJ2-2 . TRBV5-1 CASSRSLSGGNTGELFF TGCGCCAGCAGCCGATCACTTAGCGGGGGAAACACCGGGGAGCTGTTTTTT
TRBD2 TRBJ2-1 . TRBV27 CASSLRASGRGNEQFF TGTGCCAGCAGTTTAAGGGCTAGCGGGAGAGGCAATGAGCAGTTCTTC
. TRBJ2-1 . TRBV6-5 CASRGGNEQFF TGTGCCAGCAGGGGGGGCAATGAGCAGTTCTTC
TRBD1 TRBJ2-5 . TRBV6-5 CASRSGQGGGETQYF TGTGCCAGCAGATCTGGACAGGGCGGCGGGGAGACCCAGTACTTC
. TRBJ2-3 . TRBV18 CASSPHLGQGGGRGTTDTQYF TGTGCCAGCTCACCACACCTCGGACAGGGTGGCGGGAGAGGGACCACAGATACGCAGTATTTT
TRBD1 TRBJ2-1 . TRBV4-1 CASSRAGTGGNEQFF TGCGCCAGCAGCCGGGCCGGGACAGGGGGCAATGAGCAGTTCTTC
TRBD2 TRBJ2-5 . TRBV5-6 CASSLTLGTSGETQYF TGTGCCAGCAGCCTGACCCTAGGGACTAGCGGAGAGACCCAGTACTTC
TRBD2 TRBJ2-2 . TRBV29-1 CSVDFSGGVTGELFF TGCAGCGTTGACTTTTCGGGAGGGGTAACCGGGGAGCTGTTTTTT
. TRBJ2-6 few TRBV4-1 CASSHLLEGSGANVLTF TGCGCCAGCAGCCACCTTCTGGAGGGATCTGGGGCCAACGTCCTGACTTTC
. TRBJ2-1 . TRBV7-3 CASSPHSNNEQFF TGTGCCAGCAGCCCTCACTCGAACAATGAGCAGTTCTTC
. TRBJ2-2 . TRBV6-1 CASSEGAEAGELFF TGTGCCAGCAGTGAAGGGGCGGAGGCCGGGGAGCTGTTTTTT
. TRBJ2-1 . TRBV4-2 CASSRRGGPNNEQFF TGTGCCAGCAGCCGGAGGGGCGGCCCGAACAATGAGCAGTTCTTC
TRBD2 TRBJ2-3 . TRBV9 CASSVGASGRAMADTQYF TGTGCCAGCAGCGTAGGGGCTAGCGGGAGGGCCATGGCAGATACGCAGTATTTT
TRBD2 TRBJ2-7 few TRBV5-1 CASSLDGRGMEQYF TGCGCCAGCAGCTTGGACGGGAGGGGAATGGAGCAGTACTTC
. TRBJ2-5 . TRBV29-1 CSVEREAGALETQYF TGCAGCGTTGAGAGGGAGGCCGGGGCTTTAGAGACCCAGTACTTC
. TRBJ1-2 . TRBV12-1 CASSLGAGWGYTF TGTGCCAGCAGCCTCGGCGCCGGTTGGGGCTACACCTTC